A single sample is the source of the 13 T cell receptor beta chains below, sequenced in a study of T cells in Graves' hyperthyroidism and ophthalmopathy. Amplified TCR beta CDR3 regions came from RNA transcripts. Researchers ran a first-round RT-PCR on the TCR CDR3 using the HTBI primer set. TCRdb analysed the multiplex PCR reads with MiXCR anew, one entry per CDR3 protein. The sample has 560,000 or so distinct CDR3 sequences, 46% seen once. The specimen was peripheral blood or thyroid tissue (not recorded which). The receptors come from a woman younger than 30 with Graves' hyperthyroidism.

The J gene is TRBJ2-5, the V gene TRBV7-9; 7 bases fit TRBD1. The germline V gene encodes CDR1 SEHNR and CDR2 FQNEAQ (reference sequence). The CDR3 runs to 13 residues. V shed 8 bases and J 5 bases; nucleotides not matched to a gene: 8. The CDR3 loop reads CASQPTGMETQYF. In DNA form, the CDR3 reads TGTGCCAGCCAACCGACAGGGATGGAGACCCAGTACTTC.

This clonotype was detected many times. In this CDR3 the conserved last residue, phenylalanine or tryptophan, is missing, so a read error is likely. The DNA is left out, because the CDR3 cannot be placed on it with certainty; the CDR3 is given as TCRdb lists it. CDR3 protein: CASSDGEID. The gene calls are TRBV6-1 and TRBJ1-2. Germline V gives CDR1 MNHNS, CDR2 SASEGT. Ends included, the CDR3 has 9 residues.

This clonotype was found many times. The CDR3 nucleotides read TGTGCCAGCAGTTTAGATCGGGGATTCACCCTCCACTTT. Residues: CASSLDRGFTLHF. The chain has TRBV12-3 or TRBV12-4 and TRBJ1-6, with D uncertain. This CDR3 comprises 13 residues. The ends were cut back, 1 base at V and 14 bases at J, with 12 bases in the middle.

A word on this clonotype: A read error may produce the germline difference seen at one junction end. The chain couples TRBV7-9 to TRBJ1-4; D unclear. The CDR3 runs to 13 residues. Per germline, CDR1 SEHNR and CDR2 FQNEAQ (reference sequence). Written as DNA, the CDR3 is TGCGCCAGCAGCCATGGTTTTGATGAAAAACTGTTTTTT. Translating it yields CASSHGFDEKLFF.

This clonotype showed up just a few times. The V and J genes are TRBV20-1 and TRBJ1-6, with TRBD1 identical over 7 bases. V gave up 3 bases and J gave up 4 bases; unmatched junction bases: 6. Germline CDR1 DFQATT, CDR2 SNEGSKA (reference sequence). The CDR3 runs to 15 residues. The CDR3 region has the DNA TGCAGTGCTAGGGAGACAGGGCCATATAATTCACCCCTCCACTTT. This translates into CSARETGPYNSPLHF.

The chain links TRBV2 to TRBJ2-7; 9 bases agree with TRBD1. The CDR3 sequence is 14 residues long. V was clipped by 6 bases and J by 2 bases; unmatched bases: 5. Per the germline V gene, CDR1 is SNHLY and CDR2 is FYNNEI. The CDR3 DNA reads as TGTGCCAGCAGCGTACAGGGGGCCACCTACGAGCAGTACTTC. Protein: CASSVQGATYEQYF.

The chain employs TRBV15 and TRBJ1-3; no clear D. Trimming removed 3 bases at V and 4 bases at J, with 13 bases between. The CDR3 consists of 15 residues. Germline-derived CDR1 and CDR2 are LNHNV and YYDKDF (reference sequence). The DNA of the CDR3 is TGTGCCACCAGCAGCGTAGGACCTCCCGGAAACACCATATATTTT. This gives the protein CATSSVGPPGNTIYF.

Remarks on this clonotype: Just one base apart from a much larger clone, this may be a read error. V is TRBV19 and J is TRBJ2-5, with 7 bases fitting TRBD1. Germline trimming cut 5 bases from V and 5 bases from J; bases unmatched to any gene: 8. Germline loops: CDR1 LNHDA, CDR2 SQIVND (reference sequence). This CDR3 spans 14 amino acids. DNA for the CDR3: TGTGCCAGTAGTGCGACAGGGCTGGGTGAGACCCAGTACTTC. Amino acid sequence: CASSATGLGETQYF.

To note about this clonotype: The junction differs from germline at one of its ends, possibly a read error. The chain uses TRBV7-2 and TRBJ1-1, with D unresolved. The CDR3 is made up of 12 amino acids. Per the germline V gene, CDR1 is SGHTA and CDR2 is FQGNSA. Written as DNA, the CDR3 is TGCGCCAGCAGCCGTTACCGGGCTGAAGCTTTCTTT. Its protein product is CASSRYRAEAFF.

This clonotype was picked up many times. V usage is TRBV12-3 or TRBV12-4 and J usage is TRBJ2-5; a possible D gene is TRBD1 (5 bases). Trimming took off 3 bases at V and 4 bases at J, with 6 bases between the two ends. The CDR3 is 12 amino acids. The CDR3 bases are TGTGCCAGCAGTTTCCAGGGAGAGACCCAGTACTTC. Protein product: CASSFQGETQYF.

The chain employs TRBV7-9 and TRBJ1-6; TRBD1 matches at 8 bases. In germline, CDR1 is SEHNR, CDR2 FQNEAQ (reference sequence). Unmatched junction bases numbered 6, after V lost 5 bases and J lost 6 bases. There are 15 residues in the CDR3. The CDR3: CASSRWTGLNSPLHF. CDR3 DNA: TGTGCCAGCAGCCGTTGGACAGGGCTTAATTCACCCCTCCACTTT.

This clonotype was recorded at least ten times. This chain connects TRBV25-1 to TRBJ2-3; D is unclear. Trimming pared 4 bases from V and 2 bases from J, leaving 7 bases between. CDR1 and CDR2 (germline): MGHDK, SYGVNS. The CDR3 has 13 amino acids. Here the CDR3 reads CASSGGNTDTQYF. The CDR3 DNA follows: TGTGCCAGCAGTGGGGGTAACACAGATACGCAGTATTTT.

This clonotype was seen a few times. The chain has TRBV7-2 and TRBJ1-1; D is uncertain. Trimming left V 3 bases short and J 2 bases short, with 10 bases between. CDR3 length: 14 residues. Germline-derived CDR1 and CDR2 are SGHTA and FQGNSA. The CDR3 is CASSFSWGNTEAFF. Written as DNA, the CDR3 is TGTGCCAGCAGCTTTTCTTGGGGTAACACTGAAGCTTTCTTT.